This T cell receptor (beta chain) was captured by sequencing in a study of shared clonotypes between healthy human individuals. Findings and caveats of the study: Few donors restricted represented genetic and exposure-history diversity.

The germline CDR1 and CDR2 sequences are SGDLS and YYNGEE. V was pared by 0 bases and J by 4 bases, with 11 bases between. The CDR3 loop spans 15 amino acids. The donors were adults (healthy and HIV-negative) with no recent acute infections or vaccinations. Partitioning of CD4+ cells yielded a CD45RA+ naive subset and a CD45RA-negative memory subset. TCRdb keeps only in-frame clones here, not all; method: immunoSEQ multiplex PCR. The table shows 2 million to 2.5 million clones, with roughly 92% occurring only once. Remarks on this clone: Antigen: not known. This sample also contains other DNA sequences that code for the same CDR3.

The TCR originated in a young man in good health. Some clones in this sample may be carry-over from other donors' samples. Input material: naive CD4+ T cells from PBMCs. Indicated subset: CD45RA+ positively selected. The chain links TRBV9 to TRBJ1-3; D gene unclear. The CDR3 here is CASSVDRGSGNTIYF. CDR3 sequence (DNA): TGTGCCAGCAGCGTAGATCGAGGGTCCGGAAACACCATATATTTT.